These 32 T cell receptor beta chains were sequenced from one sample in a study of OX40 agonist ivuxolimab in advanced cancers. Library construction relied on the immunoSEQ multiplex PCR assay. TCRdb retrieved this table from immuneACCESS and kept in-frame rearrangements only. Not all clones are present; in checked studies, unresolved V genes account for under half, and no reason is known for the remainder. In all, the sample holds tens of thousands of clones, and roughly 80% of those were seen once. The ten largest clones capture around 6.6% of the sample. The source material was CD4+ or CD8+ T cells sorted from blood, sampled in a trial of the OX40 agonist ivuxolimab. The receptors stem from an adult with an advanced solid tumor such as melanoma, head and neck, liver or kidney cancer.

The rearrangement uses TRBV10-2 and TRBJ2-3, with a possible D match to TRBD1 (6 bases). V was shortened by 7 bases and J by 2 bases, with 16 bases between the two germline ends. Germline loops: CDR1 WSHSY, CDR2 SAAADI. This CDR3 comprises 15 residues. The CDR3 here is CASKRTGPYTDTQYF. Here the CDR3 DNA reads TGCGCCAGCAAGCGAACAGGGCCGTACACAGATACGCAGTATTTT.

The chain has TRBV19 and TRBJ2-1; 8 bases agree with TRBD2. Trimming at V came to 1 base and at J to 4 bases, leaving 3 bases not matched to a gene. Germline assignment: CDR1 LNHDA and CDR2 SQIVND (reference sequence). CDR3 size: 15 residues. The CDR3 region has the DNA TGTGCCAGTAGTATAGGGGCGGGGGGATACAATGAGCAGTTCTTC. The encoded protein is CASSIGAGGYNEQFF.

Only one count was recorded for this clone. V usage is TRBV4-1 and J usage is TRBJ2-1; the D is unclear. From germline, CDR1 is MGHRA and CDR2 YSYEKL. V dropped 5 bases and J dropped 3 bases, with 11 bases sitting between them. The CDR3 is 14 amino acids. DNA of the CDR3: TGCGCCAGCAGCACAATGGGGTTCTACAATGAGCAGTTCTTC. This encodes CASSTMGFYNEQFF.

J is TRBJ2-7 and V is TRBV6-6; 7 bases fit TRBD1. J was trimmed by 5 bases and V by 11 bases; bases with no gene match: 15. The CDR3 runs 14 residues. Germline V CDR1 and CDR2: MNHNY, SVGAGI (reference sequence). The CDR3 region is CAVKGQNLAHEQYF. CDR3 DNA sequence: TGTGCCGTCAAGGGACAGAATCTCGCCCACGAGCAGTACTTC.

DNA for the CDR3: TGTGCCAGCAGTGCTCCGGGACTAAGGTCCTACGAGCAGTACTTC. Its translation: CASSAPGLRSYEQYF. The chain combines TRBV27 with TRBJ2-7; 7 bases match TRBD2. Germline CDR1 and CDR2: MNHEY and SMNVEV (reference sequence). The ends lost 5 bases at V and 1 base at J; junction bases unmatched: 8. The CDR3 runs to 15 residues.

The gene calls are TRBV5-5 and TRBJ1-5; D not resolved. The V end was cut by 4 bases, the J end by 0 bases, with 11 bases between. CDR1 is SGHKS and CDR2 is YYEKEE in the germline V gene (reference sequence). The CDR3 is 15 amino acids. CDR3 DNA: TGTGCCAGCAGCCGCAACTCGGATAGCAATCAGCCCCAGCATTTT. Its protein product is CASSRNSDSNQPQHF. Variable domain in full (rest from reference TRBV5-5 and TRBJ1-5): DAGVTQSPTHLIKTRGQQVTLRCSPISGHKSVSWYQQVLGQGPQFIFQYYEKEERGRGNFPDRFSARQFPNYSSELNVNALLLGDSALYLCASSRNSDSNQPQHFGDGTRLSIL.

The chain recombines TRBV4-1 with TRBJ2-1, with unresolved D. CDR3 length: 16 amino acids. The germline gives CDR1 MGHRA, CDR2 YSYEKL. The germline V and J ends were trimmed by 1 base and 0 bases, with 10 bases remaining between them. CDR3 coding DNA: TGCGCCAGCAGCCAAGGGCAGCACCGCTCCTACAATGAGCAGTTCTTC. Protein product: CASSQGQHRSYNEQFF.

This chain joins TRBV2 and TRBJ2-7; 11 bases are a match to TRBD2. Germline V gene sequence: CDR1 SNHLY, CDR2 FYNNEI. Unmatched junction bases numbered 6, after V lost 4 bases and J lost 4 bases. The CDR3 has 15 residues. The CDR3 loop reads CASSGGGTSGYEQYF. In DNA form, the CDR3 reads TGTGCCAGCAGTGGAGGTGGGACTAGCGGTTACGAGCAGTACTTC.

The chain carries TRBV9 and TRBJ2-1, with 9 positions matching TRBD1. This CDR3 has 14 residues. The germline gives CDR1 SGDLS, CDR2 YYNGEE. The V gene end was trimmed by 7 bases and the J gene end by 4 bases; junction bases not matched to a gene: 6. In nucleotides, the CDR3 is TGTGCCAGCGAAGGGACAGGGACTTACAATGAGCAGTTCTTC. Amino acids: CASEGTGTYNEQFF.

This clone was counted only a few times. The genes are TRBV7-2 and TRBJ2-3, with TRBD2 as a possible D gene (6 bases). V lost 11 bases to trimming and J lost 4 bases, with 16 bases between them. There are 13 residues in the CDR3. In germline, CDR1 is SGHTA, CDR2 FQGNSA. The CDR3, as DNA: TGTGCCTCAGCGAGGCGGGAAGCAGATACGCAGTATTTT. It yields the protein CASARREADTQYF.

The V and J genes are TRBV19 and TRBJ2-2, with 8 bases matching TRBD1. The J segment lost 4 bases and the V segment lost 8 bases, leaving 9 bases of the junction unmatched. The CDR3 contains 15 residues. The V gene's germline CDR1 is LNHDA and CDR2 SQIVND (reference sequence). The CDR3 nucleotides read TGTGCCAGTGCAACGGGACAGGTTATCACCGGGGAGCTGTTTTTT. This encodes CASATGQVITGELFF.

V usage is TRBV6-5 and J usage is TRBJ2-3; possibly TRBD2 for D (5 bases). Deletions cut 0 bases from V and 4 bases from J, with 8 bases between. CDR3 size: 14 residues. From germline, CDR1 is MNHEY and CDR2 SVGAGI. The CDR3 sequence is CASSYSRAADTQYF. CDR3 bases: TGTGCCAGCAGTTACTCGAGGGCGGCAGATACGCAGTATTTT.

The chain joins TRBV27 to TRBJ1-2; 7 bases align to TRBD1. This CDR3 region has 16 residues. The germline V gene has CDR1 MNHEY and CDR2 SMNVEV (reference sequence). After removal of 6 bases from V and 1 base from J, the junction contained 11 bases not matched to a gene. The CDR3 DNA reads TGTGCCAGCAGATTAGGGGGCGCGGAAGATAACTATGGCTACACCTTC. Its translation is CASRLGGAEDNYGYTF.

The rearrangement links TRBV28 to TRBJ2-3, with 8 bases identical to TRBD2. The CDR3 extends over 14 amino acids. Germline V gene data show CDR1 as MDHEN and CDR2 as SYDVKM. The CDR3 protein is CGVGLAGSTDTQYF. CDR3 bases: TGTGGGGTGGGTCTAGCGGGTTCCACAGATACGCAGTATTTT.

This chain connects TRBV18 to TRBJ2-7; D may be TRBD1 (6 bases). V lost 4 bases, J lost 1 base, and 11 bases lay in between. CDR3 length: 14 amino acids. CDR1 and CDR2 from the germline V gene are KGHSH and LQKENI. The CDR3 here is CASSLRGDSYEQYF. Written as DNA, the CDR3 is TGTGCCAGCTCACTCAGGGGTGATTCCTACGAGCAGTACTTC.

The V gene is TRBV6-5, the J gene TRBJ1-3; D remains unclear. Germline V gene lookup returns CDR1 MNHEY and CDR2 SVGAGI. V was pared by 6 bases and J by 0 bases, with 12 bases between. This CDR3 has 15 amino acids. The CDR3 protein is CASRALFPSGNTIYF. CDR3 bases: TGTGCCAGCAGGGCTCTTTTCCCCTCTGGAAACACCATATATTTT.

V gene TRBV2 combines with J gene TRBJ2-5; D is perhaps TRBD2 (5 bases). Germline CDR1 reads SNHLY; CDR2 reads FYNNEI. V was pared by 5 bases and J by 1 base, with 11 bases between. This CDR3 region has 14 residues. The CDR3, as DNA: TGTGCCAGCAGTCCGCGGCGGGTCCAAGAGACCCAGTACTTC. Translation gives CASSPRRVQETQYF.

The V gene is TRBV27, the J gene TRBJ1-4; the D is unclear. Between the trimmed V and J ends, which lost 5 bases and 3 bases, there was a span of 10 bases. The CDR3 has 14 amino acids. Germline CDR1 is MNHEY and CDR2 is SMNVEV (reference sequence). CDR3 DNA sequence: TGTGCCAGCAGTCAGGCTGCGGCTAATGAAAAACTGTTTTTT. It codes for CASSQAAANEKLFF.

The V gene is TRBV5-1, the J gene TRBJ1-5; D is undetermined. V was shortened by 0 bases and J by 0 bases, with 7 bases between the two germline ends. The CDR3 is made up of 15 amino acids. Germline CDR1 reads SGHRS; CDR2 reads YFSETQ. The CDR3 reads CASSLGQDSNQPQHF. The CDR3 region has the DNA TGCGCCAGCAGCTTGGGTCAGGATAGCAATCAGCCCCAGCATTTT.

This clone occurred a few times. V and J are TRBV10-3 and TRBJ2-2; perhaps TRBD1 as D (6 bases). Germline V gene lookup returns CDR1 ENHRY and CDR2 SYGVKD. The CDR3 runs 16 residues. Between the trimmed V and J ends, which lost 2 bases and 2 bases, there was a span of 12 bases. The CDR3 spells CAISEAGAPNTGELFF. Written as DNA, the CDR3 is TGTGCCATCAGTGAGGCAGGGGCTCCTAACACCGGGGAGCTGTTTTTT.

This chain joins TRBV28 and TRBJ1-1, with D uncertain. The CDR3 consists of 14 residues. Trimming removed 6 bases from V and 4 bases from J, with 15 bases in between. Germline CDR1 MDHEN, CDR2 SYDVKM. CDR3 sequence: CASRLSGRSTEAFF. The CDR3 bases are TGTGCCAGCAGGCTGTCGGGGAGAAGCACTGAAGCTTTCTTT.

This clone showed up just a few times. The chain joins TRBV9 to TRBJ1-5; perhaps TRBD1 as D (6 bases). The V end was cut by 4 bases, the J end by 2 bases, with 13 bases between. Germline V CDR1 and CDR2: SGDLS, YYNGEE. CDR3 length: 15 residues. The DNA of the CDR3 is TGTGCCAGCAGCCTCGGGACAATCGGCAATCAGCCCCAGCATTTT. This codes for CASSLGTIGNQPQHF.

This clone showed up just a few times. This chain uses TRBV11-2 with TRBJ1-1; 8 bases agree with TRBD1. V lost 5 bases to trimming and J lost 5 bases; unmatched junction nucleotides: 7. Per the germline V gene, CDR1 is SGHAT and CDR2 is FQNNGV. This CDR3 contains 14 residues. In DNA, the CDR3 is TGTGCCAGCAGCACCTTTACAGGGGGGACTGAAGCTTTCTTT. Translated, it gives CASSTFTGGTEAFF. Supplemented by reference TRBV11-2 and TRBJ1-1, the full variable domain reads EAGVAQSPRYKIIEKRQSVAFWCNPISGHATLYWYQQILGQGPKLLIQFQNNGVVDDSQLPKDRFSAERLKGVDSTLKIQPAKLEDSAVYLCASSTFTGGTEAFFGQGTRLTVV.

V and J are TRBV6-5 and TRBJ1-4, with D perhaps TRBD1 (5 bases). From germline, CDR1 is MNHEY and CDR2 SVGAGI. With 0 bases removed from V and 7 bases from J, the gap between germline ends came to 12 bases. The CDR3 covers 15 residues. This CDR3 is CASSYSGVMAEKLFF. The DNA of the CDR3 is TGTGCCAGCAGTTACTCGGGGGTAATGGCTGAAAAACTGTTTTTT.

V and J are TRBV19 and TRBJ2-1; no clear D. CDR3 size: 16 residues. Germline V CDR1 and CDR2: LNHDA, SQIVND (reference sequence). With 1 base removed from V and 7 bases from J, the gap between germline ends came to 17 bases. For the CDR3, the DNA is TGTGCCAGTAGTATAGCCTTGGGCAGTCAGGTGAATGAGCAGTTCTTC. Its translation: CASSIALGSQVNEQFF. The full variable domain, its missing parts supplied by reference TRBV19 and TRBJ2-1, is DGGITQSPKYLFRKEGQNVTLSCEQNLNHDAMYWYRQDPGQGLRLIYYSQIVNDFQKGDIAEGYSVSREKKESFPLTVTSAQKNPTAFYLCASSIALGSQVNEQFFGPGTRLTVL.

The chain is built from TRBV6-5 and TRBJ2-1, with 9 bases aligning to TRBD2. The CDR3 is 13 amino acids. Germline-derived CDR1 and CDR2 are MNHEY and SVGAGI. In DNA, the CDR3 is TGTGGATGCGGCGGGGGGGCCCACAATGAGCAGTTCTTC. Its protein product is CGCGGGAHNEQFF.

The chain links TRBV25-1 to TRBJ2-7; tentative D call: TRBD2 (5 bases). V was cut by 2 bases and J by 4 bases, with 12 bases left in between. Looked up from germline, CDR1 is MGHDK and CDR2 is SYGVNS. The CDR3 has 14 residues. The DNA of the CDR3 is TGTGCCAGCAGTGAAGGAGGTGGTAAATACGAGCAGTACGTC. Amino acids: CASSEGGGKYEQYV.

This clone was counted a single time. This rearrangement joins TRBV5-4 to TRBJ2-1, with D possibly being TRBD1 or TRBD2 (5 bases each). V dropped 4 bases and J dropped 8 bases, with 19 bases sitting between them. Germline CDR1 is SGHNT and CDR2 is YYREEE (reference sequence). The CDR3 has 15 amino acids. CDR3 bases: TGTGCCAGCAGCCTCGCCGGGACGGAGTCCCATGAGCAGTTCTTC. Protein sequence: CASSLAGTESHEQFF. The full variable domain, with the rest looked up from reference TRBV5-4 and TRBJ2-1, is ETGVTQSPTHLIKTRGQQVTLRCSSQSGHNTVSWYQQALGQGPQFIFQYYREEENGRGNFPPRFSGLQFPNYSSELNVNALELDDSALYLCASSLAGTESHEQFFGPGTRLTVL.

The V and J genes are TRBV7-9 and TRBJ1-4; the match to TRBD1 covers 7 bases. Germline CDR1 SEHNR, CDR2 FQNEAQ (reference sequence). With 4 bases clipped from V and 4 bases from J, the junction kept 3 bases outside the gene matches. The CDR3 is 14 amino acids. CDR3 region: CASSSDRRNEKLFF. CDR3 DNA sequence: TGTGCCAGCAGCTCGGACAGGCGTAATGAAAAACTGTTTTTT.

This clone has just one count. The CDR3: CASSQEGIRDTQYF. As DNA, the CDR3 is TGCGCCAGCAGCCAAGAGGGGATTCGAGATACGCAGTATTTT. The V and J genes are TRBV4-1 and TRBJ2-3; D remains unclear. This CDR3 comprises 14 residues. The germline gives CDR1 MGHRA, CDR2 YSYEKL. V was pared by 0 bases and J by 5 bases, with 9 bases between.

V is TRBV5-1 and J is TRBJ2-3; 8 bases align to TRBD2. The germline V gene encodes CDR1 SGHRS and CDR2 YFSETQ. This CDR3 has 15 amino acids. Trimming removed 4 bases from V and 4 bases from J; junction bases left unmatched: 8. The CDR3 is CASSHTSGLPDTQYF. Here the CDR3 DNA reads TGCGCCAGCAGCCACACTAGCGGCCTCCCAGATACGCAGTATTTT.

This clone was detected a few times. The chain is built from TRBV25-1 and TRBJ2-5, with TRBD2 matching over 9 bases. J lost 5 bases, V lost 4 bases, and 5 bases had no gene match. Germline V lookup: CDR1 MGHDK, CDR2 SYGVNS. The CDR3 has 14 residues. CDR3 in amino acids: CASSGGTSWETQYF. For the CDR3, the DNA is TGTGCCAGCAGTGGGGGGACTAGCTGGGAGACCCAGTACTTC.